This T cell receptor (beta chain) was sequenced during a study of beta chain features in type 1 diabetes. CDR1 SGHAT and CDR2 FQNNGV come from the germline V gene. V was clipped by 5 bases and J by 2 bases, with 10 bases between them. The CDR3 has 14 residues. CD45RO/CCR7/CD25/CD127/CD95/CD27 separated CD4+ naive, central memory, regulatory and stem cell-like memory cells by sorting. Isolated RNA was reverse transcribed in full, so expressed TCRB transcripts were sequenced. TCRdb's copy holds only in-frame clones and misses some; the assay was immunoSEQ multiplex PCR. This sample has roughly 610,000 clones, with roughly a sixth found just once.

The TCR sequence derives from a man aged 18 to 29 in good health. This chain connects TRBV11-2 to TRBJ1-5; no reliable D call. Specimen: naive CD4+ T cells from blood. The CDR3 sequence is CASSKTLGNQPQHF. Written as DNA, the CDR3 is TGTGCCAGCAGCAAAACGCTCGGCAATCAGCCCCAGCATTTT.